This TCR beta chain stems from a study of regulatory T cells. Study-wide results and caveats: In patients, unique TRB V-J pairs were restricted and V/J usage skewed, especially in Tregs. Hydrophobic residues at CDR3 positions 6 and 7 were enriched in conventional CD4+ T cells of CD3G-deficient patients.

Every patient with CD3G deficiency had evidence of autoimmunity. Patients aged 2 to 39 years had fewer naive and more memory CD4+ and CD8+ T cells. CD4+ T cells were divided by sorting: CD25-high CD127-low Tregs, CD25-low CD127-high conventional cells. V lost 8 bases and J lost 2, with 13 bases in between. The V gene's germline CDR1 is MDHEN and CDR2 SYDVKM. There are 14 residues in the CDR3. Remarks on this clone: Its target is not known.

Primers: 52 TRBV forward and 13 TRBJ reverse. TCRdb's table, derived via immunoSEQ multiplex PCR, lists solely in-frame clones and lacks some. The data show 30,000 to 40,000 clones, with about 94% seen just once and 0.98% held by the top ten. The sample consisted of conventional CD4+ T cells sorted from blood. This chain connects TRBV28 to TRBJ1-5; D may be TRBD1 (5 bases). The TCR was taken from a child aged 2 to 9 with CD3G deficiency. CDR3 residues: CASQAGGGNQPQHF. The CDR3 nucleotides are TGTGCCAGCCAGGCGGGGGGGGGCAATCAGCCCCAGCATTTT.